This T cell receptor beta chain was captured in a study of blood T cells in healthy people across ages. Every donor contributed around 10 milliliters of peripheral blood by blood draw. PBMCs, at least 6.5 million per sample, were isolated. As for this clonotype: No antigen is known for it.

Primed by a sample-barcoded 5' primer and a J-beta primer mix, a second PCR proceeded for about 7 to 11 cycles. A tag from a template-switch adaptor with 12 random nucleotides marked each cDNA molecule. Via MiXCR, TCRdb re-called the 5' RACE reads, giving one row per CDR3 protein. The data contain roughly 1,500,000 distinct CDR3 sequences, 34% of them singletons. Study-wide findings and caveats: Per-million-T-cell TCR beta diversity fell roughly linearly with age.

The TCR originated in a woman aged 25 to 45 in good health. Material: blood.

The CDR3 region has the DNA TGCAGTGCTAGAATCCCTGGTAATAGCTACAATGAGCAGTTCTTC. This sequence encodes CSARIPGNSYNEQFF. The chain combines TRBV20-1 with TRBJ2-1; no clear D. Trimming stripped 2 bases from V and 3 bases from J, with 14 bases between. Germline lookup yields CDR1 DFQATT and CDR2 SNEGSKA (reference sequence). The CDR3 loop spans 15 amino acids.